This paragraph covers one T cell receptor beta chain sequence. Produced via immunoSEQ multiplex PCR; TCRdb's table is partial and in-frame only. The sample holds roughly 20,000 clones, under 90% seen once. This specimen comes from a study of control samples from healthy donors and cancer patients. Germline V gene lookup returns CDR1 SGHTS and CDR2 YDEGEE. CDR3 size: 15 residues. Trimming cost V 4 bases and J 4 bases; bases outside gene matches: 6. The TCR sequence derives from a woman aged 70 to 79 with lung cancer. The sample taken for sequencing was PBMCs. The chain couples TRBV5-8 to TRBJ1-5; TRBD1 matches 9 bases. The CDR3 sequence: CASSTGTGINQPQHF. The CDR3 DNA reads TGTGCCAGCAGCACCGGGACAGGGATAAATCAGCCCCAGCATTTT.